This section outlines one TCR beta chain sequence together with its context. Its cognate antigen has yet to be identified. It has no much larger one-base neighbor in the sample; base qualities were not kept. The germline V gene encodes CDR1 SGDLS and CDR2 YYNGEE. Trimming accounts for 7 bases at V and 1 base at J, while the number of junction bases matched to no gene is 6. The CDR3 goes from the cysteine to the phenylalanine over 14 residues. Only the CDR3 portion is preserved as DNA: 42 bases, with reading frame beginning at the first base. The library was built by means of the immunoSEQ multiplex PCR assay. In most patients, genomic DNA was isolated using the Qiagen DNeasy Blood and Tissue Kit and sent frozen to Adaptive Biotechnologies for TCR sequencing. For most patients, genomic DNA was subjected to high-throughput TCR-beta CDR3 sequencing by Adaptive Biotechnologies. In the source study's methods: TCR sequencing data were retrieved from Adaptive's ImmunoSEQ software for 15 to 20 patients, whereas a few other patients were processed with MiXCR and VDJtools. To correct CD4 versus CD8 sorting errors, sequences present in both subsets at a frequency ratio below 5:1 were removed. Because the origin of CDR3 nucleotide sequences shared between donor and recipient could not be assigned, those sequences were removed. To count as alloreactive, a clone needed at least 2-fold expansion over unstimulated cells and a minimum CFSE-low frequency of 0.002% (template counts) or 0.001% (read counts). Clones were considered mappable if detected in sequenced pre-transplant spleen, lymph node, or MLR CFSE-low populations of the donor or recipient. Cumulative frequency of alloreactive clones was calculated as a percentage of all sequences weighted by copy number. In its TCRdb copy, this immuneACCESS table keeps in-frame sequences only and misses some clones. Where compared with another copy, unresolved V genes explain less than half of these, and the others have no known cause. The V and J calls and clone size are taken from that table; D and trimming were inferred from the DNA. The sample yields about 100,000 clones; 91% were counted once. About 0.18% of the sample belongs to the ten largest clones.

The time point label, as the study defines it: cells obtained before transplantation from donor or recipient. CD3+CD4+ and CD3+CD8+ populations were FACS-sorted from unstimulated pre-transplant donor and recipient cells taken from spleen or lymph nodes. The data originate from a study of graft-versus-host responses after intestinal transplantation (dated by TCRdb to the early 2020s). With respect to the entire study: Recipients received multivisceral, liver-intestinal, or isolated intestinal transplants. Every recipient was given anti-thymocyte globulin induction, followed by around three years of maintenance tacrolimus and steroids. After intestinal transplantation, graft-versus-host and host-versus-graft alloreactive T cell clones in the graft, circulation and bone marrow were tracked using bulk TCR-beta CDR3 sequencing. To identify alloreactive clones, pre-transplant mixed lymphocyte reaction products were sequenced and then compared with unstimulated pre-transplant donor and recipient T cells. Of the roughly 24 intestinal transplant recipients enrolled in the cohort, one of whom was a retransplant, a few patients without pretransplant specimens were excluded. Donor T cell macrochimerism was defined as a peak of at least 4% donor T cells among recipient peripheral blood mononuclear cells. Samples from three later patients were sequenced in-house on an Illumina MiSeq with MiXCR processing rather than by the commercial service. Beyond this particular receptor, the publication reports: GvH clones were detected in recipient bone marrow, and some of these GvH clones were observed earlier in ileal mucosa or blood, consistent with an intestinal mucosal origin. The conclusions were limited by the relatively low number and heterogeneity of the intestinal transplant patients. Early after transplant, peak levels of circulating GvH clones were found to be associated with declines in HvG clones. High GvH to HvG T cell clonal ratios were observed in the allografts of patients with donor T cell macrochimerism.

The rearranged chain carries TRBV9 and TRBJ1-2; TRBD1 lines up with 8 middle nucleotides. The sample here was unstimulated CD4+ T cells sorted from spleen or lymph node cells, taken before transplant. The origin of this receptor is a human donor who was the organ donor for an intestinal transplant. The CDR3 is CASAGTGINYGYTF. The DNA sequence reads TGTGCCAGCGCCGGGACAGGAATTAACTATGGCTACACCTTC.